This is a list of T cell receptor beta chains from one sample in a study of low-dose radiotherapy and immunotherapy resistance in tumors. TCRdb reanalysed the reads using MiXCR and keeps one entry per CDR3 protein. Among 30,000 to 45,000 distinct CDR3 sequences listed, 20% to 25% were seen once. This specimen was PBMCs, taken after low-dose radiotherapy plus immunotherapy. The receptors shown here come from a female donor with ovarian cancer. Both conserved end residues are part of each CDR3. D genes are given only for firm matches. Clone size appears in some rows only: once, few, many, or a class for an expanded clone.

d_gene: NA
abundance: many
j_gene: TRBJ1-3
v_gene: TRBV20-1
CDR3aa: CSAPGVSGNTIYF
CDR3nt: TGCAGTGCACCAGGGGTATCTGGAAACACCATATATTTT

d_gene: TRBD1
abundance: many
j_gene: TRBJ1-5
v_gene: TRBV2
CDR3aa: CASSGPYGQGGQPQHF
CDR3nt: TGTGCCAGCAGTGGACCTTACGGACAGGGCGGTCAGCCCCAGCATTTT

d_gene: TRBD2
abundance: many
j_gene: TRBJ2-3
v_gene: TRBV2
CDR3aa: CASDGTSEYTQYF
CDR3nt: TGTGCCAGCGACGGGACTAGCGAGTATACGCAGTATTTT

d_gene: TRBD2
abundance: many
j_gene: TRBJ2-7
v_gene: TRBV6-2/TRBV6-3
CDR3aa: CASNSGLAGAYEQYF
CDR3nt: TGTGCCAGCAACTCGGGACTAGCGGGGGCCTACGAGCAGTACTTC

d_gene: NA
abundance: many
j_gene: TRBJ1-2
v_gene: TRBV29-1
CDR3aa: CSVDPQNYGYTF
CDR3nt: TGCAGCGTTGATCCACAGAACTATGGCTACACCTTC

d_gene: TRBD1
abundance: few
j_gene: TRBJ1-2
v_gene: TRBV6-2/TRBV6-3
CDR3aa: CASSSPGDRRHSGYTF
CDR3nt: TGTGCCAGCAGTTCCCCAGGGGACAGGAGGCATAGCGGCTACACCTTC

d_gene: TRBD2
abundance: few
j_gene: TRBJ2-1
v_gene: TRBV12-3/TRBV12-4
CDR3aa: CASSLLTRLGGLAESYNEQFF
CDR3nt: TGTGCCAGCAGTTTATTAACGAGACTAGGAGGACTAGCGGAATCCTACAATGAGCAGTTCTTC

d_gene: NA
abundance: many
j_gene: TRBJ2-7
v_gene: TRBV3-1
CDR3aa: CASSQEGAGPTREQYF
CDR3nt: TGTGCCAGCAGCCAAGAAGGAGCAGGCCCCACGCGGGAGCAGTACTTC

d_gene: NA
abundance: many
j_gene: TRBJ2-7
v_gene: TRBV20-1
CDR3aa: CSAPKVGGDEQYF
CDR3nt: TGCAGTGCCCCAAAGGTCGGAGGCGACGAGCAGTACTTC

d_gene: TRBD1
abundance: many
j_gene: TRBJ2-1
v_gene: TRBV12-3/TRBV12-4
CDR3aa: CASSPTGGLVEQFF
CDR3nt: TGTGCCAGCAGCCCGACAGGGGGCTTGGTTGAGCAGTTCTTC

d_gene: NA
abundance: many
j_gene: TRBJ2-5
v_gene: TRBV30
CDR3aa: CAWREGRETQYF
CDR3nt: TGTGCCTGGAGGGAGGGGCGGGAGACCCAGTACTTC

d_gene: NA
abundance: many
j_gene: TRBJ2-2
v_gene: TRBV29-1
CDR3aa: CSARGGATGELFF
CDR3nt: TGCAGCGCCCGAGGAGGGGCGACCGGGGAGCTGTTTTTT

d_gene: NA
abundance: many
j_gene: TRBJ2-1
v_gene: TRBV20-1
CDR3aa: CSARGVRGEQFF
CDR3nt: TGCAGTGCTAGAGGTGTGAGGGGTGAGCAGTTCTTC

d_gene: TRBD2
abundance: many
j_gene: TRBJ2-1
v_gene: TRBV5-1
CDR3aa: CASSPAGRGVYEQFF
CDR3nt: TGCGCCAGCAGCCCGGCTGGGCGGGGGGTCTATGAGCAGTTCTTC

d_gene: TRBD1
abundance: NA
j_gene: TRBJ2-3
v_gene: TRBV5-1
CDR3aa: CASSWRDREATDTQYF
CDR3nt: TGCGCCAGCAGCTGGAGGGACAGGGAGGCCACAGATACGCAGTATTTT

d_gene: NA
abundance: many
j_gene: TRBJ2-7
v_gene: TRBV6-1
CDR3aa: CASSEPGLGEQYF
CDR3nt: TGTGCCAGCAGTGAACCGGGGTTAGGGGAGCAGTACTTC

d_gene: TRBD1
abundance: large
j_gene: TRBJ2-7
v_gene: TRBV28
CDR3aa: CASSFSGQGYEQYF
CDR3nt: TGTGCCAGCAGTTTCTCTGGACAGGGCTACGAGCAGTACTTC

d_gene: TRBD1
abundance: many
j_gene: TRBJ2-7
v_gene: TRBV5-1
CDR3aa: CASSFRTGEGEQYF
CDR3nt: TGCGCCAGCAGCTTCCGGACAGGGGAGGGGGAGCAGTACTTC

d_gene: NA
abundance: NA
j_gene: TRBJ2-5
v_gene: TRBV5-4
CDR3aa: CASSPSAAGRETQYF
CDR3nt: TGTGCCAGCAGCCCGTCGGCAGCCGGGCGGGAGACCCAGTACTTC

d_gene: TRBD2
abundance: NA
j_gene: TRBJ2-3
v_gene: TRBV3-1
CDR3aa: CASSQVVSGGGVTDTQYF
CDR3nt: TGTGCCAGCAGCCAAGTCGTGTCGGGAGGAGGGGTAACAGATACGCAGTATTTT

d_gene: NA
abundance: once
j_gene: TRBJ2-2
v_gene: TRBV6-6
CDR3aa: CASSYRATTNTGELFF
CDR3nt: TGTGCCAGCAGTTACAGAGCGACTACGAACACCGGGGAGCTGTTTTTT

d_gene: TRBD2
abundance: many
j_gene: TRBJ2-7
v_gene: TRBV4-1
CDR3aa: CASSQETSGTYEQYF
CDR3nt: TGCGCCAGCAGCCAAGAGACTAGCGGGACCTACGAGCAGTACTTC

d_gene: TRBD1
abundance: NA
j_gene: TRBJ2-7
v_gene: TRBV7-2
CDR3aa: CASSLLQGEFYEQYF
CDR3nt: TGTGCCAGCAGCTTATTACAGGGGGAATTCTACGAGCAGTACTTC

d_gene: NA
abundance: NA
j_gene: TRBJ1-5
v_gene: TRBV28
CDR3aa: CASSWMGRNQPQHF
CDR3nt: TGTGCCAGCAGTTGGATGGGGAGGAATCAGCCCCAGCATTTT

d_gene: NA
abundance: many
j_gene: TRBJ2-3
v_gene: TRBV5-1
CDR3aa: CASSLEKSADTQYF
CDR3nt: TGCGCCAGCAGCTTGGAGAAGTCTGCAGATACGCAGTATTTT

d_gene: TRBD1
abundance: many
j_gene: TRBJ1-6
v_gene: TRBV2
CDR3aa: CASRETGNLYNSPLHF
CDR3nt: TGTGCCAGCAGGGAGACAGGGAACTTATATAATTCACCCCTCCACTTT

d_gene: TRBD1
abundance: many
j_gene: TRBJ1-1
v_gene: TRBV7-3
CDR3aa: CASSLTTGGLSEAFF
CDR3nt: TGTGCCAGCAGCTTAACGACAGGGGGCTTATCTGAAGCTTTCTTT

d_gene: TRBD2
abundance: few
j_gene: TRBJ2-1
v_gene: TRBV7-2
CDR3aa: CASSSQAGLSNEQFF
CDR3nt: TGTGCCAGCAGCTCCCAAGCGGGATTATCAAATGAGCAGTTCTTC

d_gene: NA
abundance: many
j_gene: TRBJ2-1
v_gene: TRBV6-1
CDR3aa: CASSELSYNEQFF
CDR3nt: TGTGCCAGCAGTGAATTGTCCTACAATGAGCAGTTCTTC

d_gene: TRBD2
abundance: many
j_gene: TRBJ2-1
v_gene: TRBV11-2
CDR3aa: CASSFGLADNEQFF
CDR3nt: TGTGCCAGCAGCTTTGGACTAGCGGACAATGAGCAGTTCTTC

d_gene: NA
abundance: few
j_gene: TRBJ2-2
v_gene: TRBV12-5
CDR3aa: CASGLVAASNTGELFFF
CDR3nt: NA

d_gene: NA
abundance: NA
j_gene: TRBJ2-3
v_gene: TRBV20-1
CDR3aa: CSASAGTSPDTQYF
CDR3nt: TGCAGTGCCTCCGCCGGGACTTCCCCAGATACGCAGTATTTT

d_gene: NA
abundance: NA
j_gene: TRBJ1-6
v_gene: TRBV5-8
CDR3aa: CASSLEVSSPLHF
CDR3nt: TGTGCCAGCAGCTTGGAAGTTTCTTCACCCCTCCACTTT

d_gene: TRBD2
abundance: many
j_gene: TRBJ2-5
v_gene: TRBV28
CDR3aa: CASSRPLAGGTQYF
CDR3nt: TGTGCCAGCAGTCGACCACTAGCGGGAGGGACCCAGTACTTC

d_gene: NA
abundance: many
j_gene: TRBJ1-2
v_gene: TRBV28
CDR3aa: CASSRLTYGYTF
CDR3nt: TGTGCCAGCAGTCGACTTACATATGGCTACACCTTC

d_gene: TRBD1
abundance: many
j_gene: TRBJ1-5
v_gene: TRBV19
CDR3aa: CASSLQGYQPQHF
CDR3nt: TGTGCCAGTAGTCTACAGGGGTATCAGCCCCAGCATTTT

d_gene: NA
abundance: NA
j_gene: TRBJ2-1
v_gene: TRBV27
CDR3aa: CASNRDNEQFF
CDR3nt: TGTGCCAGCAACAGGGACAATGAGCAGTTCTTC

d_gene: NA
abundance: many
j_gene: TRBJ2-5
v_gene: TRBV6-2/TRBV6-3
CDR3aa: CASRQMGTQYF
CDR3nt: TGTGCCAGCAGACAAATGGGGACCCAGTACTTC

d_gene: NA
abundance: many
j_gene: TRBJ1-3
v_gene: TRBV20-1
CDR3aa: CSAPEGGGNTIYF
CDR3nt: TGCAGTGCCCCCGAGGGTGGAGGGAACACCATATATTTT

d_gene: NA
abundance: many
j_gene: TRBJ1-2
v_gene: TRBV7-9
CDR3aa: CAASKGESVRYTF
CDR3nt: TGTGCCGCATCAAAGGGGGAATCGGTCCGCTACACCTTC

d_gene: TRBD2
abundance: NA
j_gene: TRBJ2-5
v_gene: TRBV24-1
CDR3aa: CATSVVAGVGETQYF
CDR3nt: TGTGCCACCAGTGTAGTAGCGGGAGTGGGAGAGACCCAGTACTTC

d_gene: TRBD1
abundance: many
j_gene: TRBJ2-1
v_gene: TRBV28
CDR3aa: CASRGQGANNEQFF
CDR3nt: TGTGCCAGCAGGGGACAGGGGGCCAACAATGAGCAGTTCTTC

d_gene: NA
abundance: few
j_gene: TRBJ2-4
v_gene: TRBV5-1
CDR3aa: CASSLDTGAGNIQYF
CDR3nt: TGCGCCAGCAGCTTGGATACGGGGGCGGGAAACATTCAGTACTTC

d_gene: NA
abundance: many
j_gene: TRBJ1-2
v_gene: TRBV30
CDR3aa: CAWSDTGAYGYTF
CDR3nt: TGTGCCTGGAGTGATACGGGGGCCTATGGCTACACCTTC

d_gene: TRBD2
abundance: many
j_gene: TRBJ2-3
v_gene: TRBV5-1
CDR3aa: CASSARTSGDTDTQYF
CDR3nt: TGCGCCAGCAGCGCGCGGACTAGCGGGGACACAGATACGCAGTATTTT

d_gene: NA
abundance: many
j_gene: TRBJ1-2
v_gene: TRBV28
CDR3aa: CASTFIVGGYGYTF
CDR3nt: TGTGCCAGCACGTTTATAGTGGGGGGCTATGGCTACACCTTC

d_gene: NA
abundance: many
j_gene: TRBJ2-2
v_gene: TRBV11-3
CDR3aa: CASSLHNTGELFF
CDR3nt: TGTGCCAGCAGCTTACACAACACCGGGGAGCTGTTTTTT